A single sample gave rise to the 23 T cell receptor beta chains below, sequenced in a study of blood T cell repertoires in COVID-19. The assay was immunoSEQ multiplex PCR, and TCRdb's table has in-frame clones only and misses some. Counted here are fewer than 200,000 clones, 65% to 90% occurring once; the ten biggest clones make up about 1.5%. The specimen sequenced was peripheral blood. The receptor source for this set is a human donor in a cohort sampled during active COVID-19.

V and J are TRBV4-3 and TRBJ2-7; D call uncertain. V was clipped by 1 base and J by 3 bases, with 4 bases between them. This CDR3 contains 12 residues. Germline CDR1 is LGHNA and CDR2 is YSLEER. CDR3 sequence reads: CASSQGHYEQYF. DNA of the CDR3: TGCGCCAGCAGCCAAGGTCACTACGAGCAGTACTTC.

This rearrangement joins TRBV15 to TRBJ2-1; unclear D gene. CDR1 LNHNV and CDR2 YYDKDF come from the germline V gene (reference sequence). Trimming removed 1 base at V and 6 bases at J, with 4 bases between. The CDR3 has 12 residues. The CDR3 here is CATSRGANEQFF. In DNA, the CDR3 is TGTGCCACCAGCAGAGGAGCCAATGAGCAGTTCTTC.

The chain uses TRBV6-1 and TRBJ2-7; 7 nucleotides match TRBD1. The V and J ends lost 3 bases and 7 bases, in that order; junction bases with no gene match: 15. This CDR3 is built from 16 residues. Germline V lookup: CDR1 MNHNS, CDR2 SASEGT. The CDR3 DNA reads as TGTGCCAGCAGTGATTATCAGGACAGGTGGGGTGATGAGCAGTACTTC. Translated, it gives CASSDYQDRWGDEQYF.

This sequence joins TRBV10-1 and TRBJ1-1; D may be TRBD1 (5 bases). The CDR3 extends over 13 amino acids. Germline lookup yields CDR1 WNHNN and CDR2 SYGVQD (reference sequence). V lost 5 bases and J lost 4, with 11 bases in between. The CDR3 DNA follows: TGCGCCAGCAGTTATACAGGATCCACTGAAGCTTTCTTT. As protein: CASSYTGSTEAFF.

This rearrangement joins TRBV29-1 to TRBJ2-7; 10 bases match TRBD1. V was pared by 5 bases and J by 1 base, with 5 bases of the junction left unmatched. Germline-derived CDR1 and CDR2 are SQVTM and ANQGSEA. The CDR3 spans 14 residues. CDR3 region: CSVRDRGVSYEQYF. The CDR3 DNA follows: TGCAGCGTTCGGGACAGGGGAGTTTCCTACGAGCAGTACTTC.

The V gene is TRBV2, the J gene TRBJ1-5; D gene uncertain. This CDR3 is built from 14 residues. The germline gives CDR1 SNHLY, CDR2 FYNNEI. Trimming removed 1 base at V and 7 bases at J, with 11 bases between. DNA of the CDR3: TGTGCCAGCAGTGAAGACGGGGTGAGGCAGCCCCAGCATTTT. Translating gives CASSEDGVRQPQHF. Supplemented by reference TRBV2 and TRBJ1-5, the full variable domain reads EPEVTQTPSHQVTQMGQEVILRCVPISNHLYFYWYRQILGQKVEFLVSFYNNEISEKSEIFDDQFSVERPDGSNFTLKIRSTKLEDSAMYFCASSEDGVRQPQHFGDGTRLSIL.

The chain joins TRBV9 to TRBJ1-3; D unresolved. Germline V gene sequence: CDR1 SGDLS, CDR2 YYNGEE. The CDR3 loop spans 14 amino acids. V was clipped by 6 bases and J by 2 bases, with 12 bases between them. The CDR3 nucleotides are TGTGCCAGCAAACCGGACTTTGCTGGAAACACCATATATTTT. Its translation is CASKPDFAGNTIYF.

CDR3 protein: CASSLTAGSSYNEQFF. In nucleotides, the CDR3 is TGTGCCAGCAGTTTAACTGCGGGGAGCTCCTACAATGAGCAGTTCTTC. The rearrangement uses TRBV28 and TRBJ2-1; possibly TRBD2 for D (6 bases). CDR3 length equals 16 residues. Trimming cost V 2 bases and J 0 bases, with 11 bases left between them. Germline-derived CDR1 and CDR2 are MDHEN and SYDVKM.

V and J are TRBV28 and TRBJ1-2; TRBD1 matches 7 bases. The CDR3 is made up of 14 amino acids. V lost 6 bases and J lost 1; bases outside the gene matches: 5. Germline V lookup: CDR1 MDHEN, CDR2 SYDVKM. CDR3 DNA: TGTGCCAGCAGCCGAGGGACAGATAACTATGGCTACACCTTC. This gives the protein CASSRGTDNYGYTF.

The chain joins TRBV5-3 to TRBJ2-7; 8 bases are a match to TRBD1. TRBV5-3 is an ORF, and what it does is uncertain. This CDR3 is 15 amino acids long. V shed 6 bases and J 5 bases; nucleotides not matched to a gene: 13. The CDR3 coding sequence is TGTGCCAGAACCTATTTGGGCAGGGGGCGAGACGAGCAGTACTTC. It encodes CARTYLGRGRDEQYF.

The chain recombines TRBV12-3 or TRBV12-4 with TRBJ2-1; possible D gene TRBD1, 6 bases. With 4 bases removed from V and 5 bases from J, the gap between germline ends came to 9 bases. This CDR3 contains 13 residues. DNA of the CDR3: TGTGCCAGCAGTTACGGACAGAACAATGAGCAGTTCTTC. Translated, it gives CASSYGQNNEQFF.

V and J are TRBV4-1 and TRBJ2-7; TRBD2 matches at 8 bases. The CDR3 has 22 amino acids. V gave up 4 bases and J gave up 0 bases; unmatched junction bases: 26. In germline, CDR1 is MGHRA, CDR2 YSYEKL. For the CDR3, the DNA is TGCGCCAGCAGCCTGGGGGGCGGGGGGTATGGGAGCGGGACAAGGAGCTCCTACGAGCAGTACTTC. Translation: CASSLGGGGYGSGTRSSYEQYF.

The gene calls are TRBV7-8 and TRBJ2-6, with TRBD1 as a possible D gene (6 bases). V dropped 5 bases and J dropped 4 bases, with 12 bases sitting between them. This CDR3 region has 15 residues. In germline, CDR1 is SGHVS, CDR2 FQNEAQ. CDR3 amino acids: CASSRQGSGANVLTF. DNA for the CDR3: TGTGCCAGCAGCCGGCAGGGGTCCGGGGCCAACGTCCTGACTTTC.

A few counts support this clone. This chain uses TRBV19 with TRBJ2-7; TRBD2 matches at 10 bases. The CDR3 has 14 amino acids. Germline V gene sequence: CDR1 LNHDA, CDR2 SQIVND (reference sequence). Trimming cost V 8 bases and J 2 bases; bases outside gene matches: 6. CDR3 loop: CASSVAGGTYEQYF. The CDR3 region has the DNA TGTGCCAGTTCGGTAGCGGGAGGCACCTACGAGCAGTACTTC.

CDR3 coding DNA: TGTGCCAGCTCACCGACAGCTGGGGCCAACGTCCTGACTTTC. Its protein product is CASSPTAGANVLTF. The rearrangement links TRBV18 to TRBJ2-6, with a tentative D call TRBD1 (5 bases). Trimming pared 3 bases from V and 2 bases from J, leaving 5 bases between. The CDR3 sequence is 14 residues long. CDR1 is KGHSH and CDR2 is LQKENI in the germline V gene.

The chain carries TRBV10-2 and TRBJ2-7; 8 bases align to TRBD1. Per germline, CDR1 WSHSY and CDR2 SAAADI. The CDR3 length is 12 residues. The V gene end was trimmed by 5 bases and the J gene end by 12 bases; junction bases not matched to a gene: 9. The CDR3 nucleotides read TGCGCCAGCAGTTATTTCGGACAGGGACCGTACTTC. Translation: CASSYFGQGPYF.

V and J are TRBV5-1 and TRBJ1-2, with D possibly TRBD1 on 5 matching bases. This CDR3 comprises 12 residues. Germline CDR1 reads SGHRS; CDR2 reads YFSETQ. The V end was cut by 5 bases, the J end by 0 bases, with 5 bases between. The CDR3 DNA follows: TGCGCCAGCAGAGGGGCTAACTATGGCTACACCTTC. Amino acids: CASRGANYGYTF.

The J gene is TRBJ2-3, the V gene TRBV2; 10 nucleotides line up with TRBD2. Germline V gives CDR1 SNHLY, CDR2 FYNNEI. The CDR3 is 15 residues long. Trimming cost V 6 bases and J 3 bases; bases outside gene matches: 6. DNA of the CDR3: TGTGCCAGCAGCCCGTGGACTAGCGGAACAGATACGCAGTATTTT. Encoded protein: CASSPWTSGTDTQYF.

The chain combines TRBV25-1 with TRBJ1-2, with 7 bases aligning to TRBD1. CDR1 is MGHDK and CDR2 is SYGVNS in the germline V gene. The CDR3 is made up of 14 amino acids. The V and J ends lost 7 bases and 4 bases, in that order; junction bases with no gene match: 9. The DNA for the CDR3 is TGTGCCAGCACCCCCAGGGGGGACCCCTATGGCTACACCTTC. It codes for CASTPRGDPYGYTF.

About this clone: A junction boundary mismatches the germline segment, possibly from a read error. The chain combines TRBV7-7 with TRBJ2-1, with TRBD2 matching 7 bases. Germline V gene sequence: CDR1 SSHAT, CDR2 FNYEAQ (reference sequence). This CDR3 has 15 residues. The CDR3 region is CASSSTGGLNNEQFF. The DNA of the CDR3 is TGTGCTAGCAGCTCTACGGGGGGTTTAAACAATGAGCAGTTCTTC.

This clone was seen only a few times. This chain uses TRBV2 with TRBJ2-7, with TRBD1 matching over 9 bases. The ends lost 6 bases at V and 3 bases at J; junction bases unmatched: 12. The CDR3 runs to 16 residues. The germline V gene encodes CDR1 SNHLY and CDR2 FYNNEI. The CDR3 sequence: CASRAGTGMRDYEQYF. The CDR3, as DNA: TGTGCCAGCAGGGCCGGGACAGGGATGAGGGACTACGAGCAGTACTTC.

The chain employs TRBV18 and TRBJ1-5; 7 bases agree with TRBD1. Per the germline V gene, CDR1 is KGHSH and CDR2 is LQKENI. The CDR3 loop spans 13 amino acids. Losses at the gene ends were 6 bases for V and 6 bases for J; bases not matched to a gene: 5. This CDR3 reads CASSPTGSQPQHF. The CDR3 bases are TGTGCCAGCTCGCCGACAGGGAGTCAGCCCCAGCATTTT.

The V and J genes are TRBV24-1 and TRBJ2-5; weak D call: TRBD1 (6 bases). Trimming stripped 4 bases from V and 2 bases from J, with 10 bases between. Germline CDR1 is KGHDR and CDR2 is SFDVKD. CDR3 length: 14 amino acids. CDR3 coding DNA: TGTGCCACCAGTGACAGGACAGAACAAGAGACCCAGTACTTC. It is translated as CATSDRTEQETQYF.